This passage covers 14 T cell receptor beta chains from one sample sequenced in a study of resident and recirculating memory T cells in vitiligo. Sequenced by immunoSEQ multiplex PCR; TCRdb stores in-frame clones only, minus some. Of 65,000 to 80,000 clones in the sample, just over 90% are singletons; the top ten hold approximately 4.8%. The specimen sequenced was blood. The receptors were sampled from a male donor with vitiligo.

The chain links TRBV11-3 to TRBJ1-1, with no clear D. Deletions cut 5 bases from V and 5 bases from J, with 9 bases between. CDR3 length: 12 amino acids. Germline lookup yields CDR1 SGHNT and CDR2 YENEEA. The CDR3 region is CASSLTGTEAFF. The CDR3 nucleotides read TGTGCCAGCAGCCTCACCGGGACTGAAGCTTTCTTT.

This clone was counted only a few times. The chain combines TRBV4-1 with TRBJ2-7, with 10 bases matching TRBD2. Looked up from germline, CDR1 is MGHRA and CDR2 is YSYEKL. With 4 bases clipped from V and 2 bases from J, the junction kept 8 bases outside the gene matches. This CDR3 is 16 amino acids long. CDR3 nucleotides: TGCGCCAGCAGCCCTTTTACTAGCGGGGCCACCTACGAGCAGTACTTC. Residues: CASSPFTSGATYEQYF.

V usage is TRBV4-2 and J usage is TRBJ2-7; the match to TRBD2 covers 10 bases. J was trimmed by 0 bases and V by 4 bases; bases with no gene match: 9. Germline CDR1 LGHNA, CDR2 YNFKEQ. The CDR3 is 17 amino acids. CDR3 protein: CASSLERRLAGSYEQYF. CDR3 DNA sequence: TGTGCCAGCAGCCTGGAAAGGAGACTAGCGGGCTCCTACGAGCAGTACTTC.

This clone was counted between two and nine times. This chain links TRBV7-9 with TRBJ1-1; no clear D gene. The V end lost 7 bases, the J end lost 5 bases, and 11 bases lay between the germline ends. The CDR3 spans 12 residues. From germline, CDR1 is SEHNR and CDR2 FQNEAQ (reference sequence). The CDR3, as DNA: TGTGCCAGCACCCCTAGGCAGACTGAAGCTTTCTTT. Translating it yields CASTPRQTEAFF.

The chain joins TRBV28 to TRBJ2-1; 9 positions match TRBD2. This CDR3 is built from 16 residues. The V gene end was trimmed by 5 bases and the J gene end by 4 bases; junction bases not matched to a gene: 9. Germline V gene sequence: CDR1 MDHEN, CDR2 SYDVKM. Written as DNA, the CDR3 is TGTGCCAGCAGTCTTTTTAGCGGGAGAGGTTACAATGAGCAGTTCTTC. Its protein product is CASSLFSGRGYNEQFF.

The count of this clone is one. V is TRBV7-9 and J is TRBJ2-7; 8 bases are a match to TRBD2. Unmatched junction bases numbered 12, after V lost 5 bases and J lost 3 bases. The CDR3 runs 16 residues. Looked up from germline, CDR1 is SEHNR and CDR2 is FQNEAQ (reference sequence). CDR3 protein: CASSRDRAGDGYEQYF. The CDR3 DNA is TGTGCCAGCAGCCGAGACCGAGCGGGAGATGGCTACGAGCAGTACTTC.

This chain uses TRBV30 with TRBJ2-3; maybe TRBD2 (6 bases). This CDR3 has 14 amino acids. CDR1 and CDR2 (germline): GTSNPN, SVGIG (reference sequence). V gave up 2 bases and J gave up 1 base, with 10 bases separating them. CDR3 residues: CAWSTVAGTDTQYF. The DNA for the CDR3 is TGTGCCTGGAGTACGGTAGCGGGCACAGATACGCAGTATTTT. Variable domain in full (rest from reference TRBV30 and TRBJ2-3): SQTIHQWPATLVQPVGSPLSLECTVEGTSNPNLYWYRQAAGRGLQLLFYSVGIGQISSEVPQNLSASRPQDRQFILSSKKLLLSDSGFYLCAWSTVAGTDTQYFGPGTRLTVL.

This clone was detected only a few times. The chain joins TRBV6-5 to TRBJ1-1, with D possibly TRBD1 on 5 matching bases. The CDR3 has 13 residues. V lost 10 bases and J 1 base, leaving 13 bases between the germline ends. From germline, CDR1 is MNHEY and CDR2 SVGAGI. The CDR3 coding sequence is TGTGCCACTCACACGGGGGGGAACACTGAAGCTTTCTTT. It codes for CATHTGGNTEAFF.

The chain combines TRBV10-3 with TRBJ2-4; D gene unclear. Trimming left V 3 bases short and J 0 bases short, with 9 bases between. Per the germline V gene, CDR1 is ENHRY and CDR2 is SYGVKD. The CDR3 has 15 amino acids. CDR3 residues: CAISDGLLAKNIQYF. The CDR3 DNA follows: TGTGCCATCAGTGACGGTTTACTAGCCAAAAACATTCAGTACTTC.

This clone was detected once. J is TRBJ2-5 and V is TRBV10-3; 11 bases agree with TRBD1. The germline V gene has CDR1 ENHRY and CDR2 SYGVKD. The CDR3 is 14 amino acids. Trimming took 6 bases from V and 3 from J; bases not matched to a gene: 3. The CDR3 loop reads CAIREGQGEETQYF. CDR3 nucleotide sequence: TGTGCCATCAGGGAGGGACAGGGGGAAGAGACCCAGTACTTC.

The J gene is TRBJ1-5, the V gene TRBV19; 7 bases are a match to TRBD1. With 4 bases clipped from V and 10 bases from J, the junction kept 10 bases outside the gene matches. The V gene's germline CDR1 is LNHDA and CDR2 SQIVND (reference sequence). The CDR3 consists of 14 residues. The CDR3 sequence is CASSKSGQFEPQHF. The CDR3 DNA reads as TGTGCCAGTAGTAAATCGGGACAGTTTGAACCCCAGCATTTT. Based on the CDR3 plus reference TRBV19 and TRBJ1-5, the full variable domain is DGGITQSPKYLFRKEGQNVTLSCEQNLNHDAMYWYRQDPGQGLRLIYYSQIVNDFQKGDIAEGYSVSREKKESFPLTVTSAQKNPTAFYLCASSKSGQFEPQHFGDGTRLSIL.

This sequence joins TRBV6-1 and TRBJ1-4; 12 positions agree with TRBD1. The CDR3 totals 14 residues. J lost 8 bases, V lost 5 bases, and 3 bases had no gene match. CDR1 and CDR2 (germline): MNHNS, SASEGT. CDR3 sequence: CASSWDRGREKLFF. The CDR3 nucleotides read TGTGCCAGCAGTTGGGACAGGGGGCGGGAAAAACTGTTTTTT.

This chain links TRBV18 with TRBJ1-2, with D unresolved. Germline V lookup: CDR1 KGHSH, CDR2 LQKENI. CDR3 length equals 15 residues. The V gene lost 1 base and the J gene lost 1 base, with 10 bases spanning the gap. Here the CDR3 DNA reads TGTGCCAGCTCACCACAGGAGGGTAATAACTATGGCTACACCTTC. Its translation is CASSPQEGNNYGYTF.

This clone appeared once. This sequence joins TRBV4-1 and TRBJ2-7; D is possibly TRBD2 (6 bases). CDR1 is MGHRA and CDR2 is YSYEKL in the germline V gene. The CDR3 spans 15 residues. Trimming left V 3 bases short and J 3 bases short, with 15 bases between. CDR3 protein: CASSHQEGKNYEQYF. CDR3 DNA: TGCGCCAGCAGCCACCAGGAGGGAAAAAACTACGAGCAGTACTTC.